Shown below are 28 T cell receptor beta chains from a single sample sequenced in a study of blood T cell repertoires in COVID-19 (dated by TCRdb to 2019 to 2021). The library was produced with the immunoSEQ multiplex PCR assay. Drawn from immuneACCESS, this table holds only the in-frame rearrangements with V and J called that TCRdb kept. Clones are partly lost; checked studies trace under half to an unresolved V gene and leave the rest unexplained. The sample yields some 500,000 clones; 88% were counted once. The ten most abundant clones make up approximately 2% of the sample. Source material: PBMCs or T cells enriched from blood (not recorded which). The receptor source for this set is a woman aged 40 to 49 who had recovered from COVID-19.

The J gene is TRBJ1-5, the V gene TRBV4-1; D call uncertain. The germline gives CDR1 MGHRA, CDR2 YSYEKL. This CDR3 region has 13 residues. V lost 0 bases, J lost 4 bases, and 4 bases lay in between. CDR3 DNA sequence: TGCGCCAGCAGCCAAGATCCTAATCAGCCCCAGCATTTT. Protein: CASSQDPNQPQHF.

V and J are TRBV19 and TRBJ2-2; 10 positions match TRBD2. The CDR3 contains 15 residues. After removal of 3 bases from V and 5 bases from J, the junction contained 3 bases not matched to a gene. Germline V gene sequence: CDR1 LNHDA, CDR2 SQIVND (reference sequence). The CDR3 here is CASSILAGETGELFF. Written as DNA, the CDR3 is TGTGCCAGTAGTATTCTAGCGGGAGAGACCGGGGAGCTGTTTTTT.

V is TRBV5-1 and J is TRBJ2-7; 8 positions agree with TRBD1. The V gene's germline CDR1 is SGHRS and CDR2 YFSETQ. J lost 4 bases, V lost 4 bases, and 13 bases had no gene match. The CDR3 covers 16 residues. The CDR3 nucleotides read TGCGCCAGCAGCGGAAGTACCGGGACAGGCTGGTACGAGCAGTACTTC. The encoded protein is CASSGSTGTGWYEQYF.

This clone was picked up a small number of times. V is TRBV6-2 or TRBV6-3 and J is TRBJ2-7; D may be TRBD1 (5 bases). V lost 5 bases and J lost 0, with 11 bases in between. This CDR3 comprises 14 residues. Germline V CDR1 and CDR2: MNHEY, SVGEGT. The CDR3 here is CASSDSPLSYEQYF. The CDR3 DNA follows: TGTGCCAGCAGTGACAGCCCACTCTCCTACGAGCAGTACTTC.

The CDR3 nucleotides read TGTGCCAGCAGCGCGGTCCCGCCTCCTTACAATGAGCAGTTCTTC. Its protein product is CASSAVPPPYNEQFF. The rearrangement links TRBV7-2 to TRBJ2-1; D is unresolved. In germline, CDR1 is SGHTA, CDR2 FQGNSA. The CDR3 is 15 residues long. V gave up 5 bases and J gave up 4 bases, with 15 bases separating them.

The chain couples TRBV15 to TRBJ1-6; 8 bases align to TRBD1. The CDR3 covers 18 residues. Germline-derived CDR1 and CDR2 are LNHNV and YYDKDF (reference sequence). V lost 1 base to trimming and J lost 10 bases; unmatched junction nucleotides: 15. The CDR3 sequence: CATSRGGTGGTAVSPLHF. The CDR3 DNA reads TGTGCCACCAGCAGAGGGGGAACAGGGGGTACCGCCGTCTCACCCCTCCACTTT. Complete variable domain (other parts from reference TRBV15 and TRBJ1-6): DAMVIQNPRYQVTQFGKPVTLSCSQTLNHNVMYWYQQKSSQAPKLLFHYYDKDFNNEADTPDNFQSRRPNTSFCFLDIRSPGLGDTAMYLCATSRGGTGGTAVSPLHFGNGTRLTVT.

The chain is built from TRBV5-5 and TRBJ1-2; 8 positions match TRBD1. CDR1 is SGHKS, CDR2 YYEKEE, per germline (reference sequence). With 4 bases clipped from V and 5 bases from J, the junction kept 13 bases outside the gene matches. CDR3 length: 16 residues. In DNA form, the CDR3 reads TGTGCCAGCAGCCCGCGCGGACAGGGCCTAGGGTATGGCTACACCTTC. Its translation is CASSPRGQGLGYGYTF.

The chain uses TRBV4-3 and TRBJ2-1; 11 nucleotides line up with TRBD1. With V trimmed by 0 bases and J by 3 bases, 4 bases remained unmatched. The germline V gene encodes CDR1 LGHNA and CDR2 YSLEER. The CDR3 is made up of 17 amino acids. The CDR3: CASSQDRGTGGYNEQFF. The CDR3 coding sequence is TGCGCCAGCAGCCAAGATCGGGGGACAGGGGGCTACAATGAGCAGTTCTTC.

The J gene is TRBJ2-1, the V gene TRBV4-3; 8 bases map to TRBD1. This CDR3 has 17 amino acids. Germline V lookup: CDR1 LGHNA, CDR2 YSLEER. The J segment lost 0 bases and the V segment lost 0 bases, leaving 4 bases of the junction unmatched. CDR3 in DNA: TGCGCCAGCAGCCAAGAAACAGGGGGTGTCTCCTACAATGAGCAGTTCTTC. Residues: CASSQETGGVSYNEQFF.

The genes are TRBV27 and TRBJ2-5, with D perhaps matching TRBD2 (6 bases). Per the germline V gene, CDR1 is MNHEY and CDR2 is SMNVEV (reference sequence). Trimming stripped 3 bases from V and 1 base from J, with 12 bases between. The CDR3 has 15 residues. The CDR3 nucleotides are TGTGCCAGCAGTTTTGTTCGGGGGTTCCAAGAGACCCAGTACTTC. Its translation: CASSFVRGFQETQYF.

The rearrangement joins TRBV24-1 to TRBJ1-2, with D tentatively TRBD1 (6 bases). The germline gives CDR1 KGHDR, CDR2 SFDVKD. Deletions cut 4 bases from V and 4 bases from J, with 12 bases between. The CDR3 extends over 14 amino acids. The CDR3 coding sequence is TGTGCCACCAGTGAAGCAGGGGCCAGCTATGGCTACACCTTC. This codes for CATSEAGASYGYTF.

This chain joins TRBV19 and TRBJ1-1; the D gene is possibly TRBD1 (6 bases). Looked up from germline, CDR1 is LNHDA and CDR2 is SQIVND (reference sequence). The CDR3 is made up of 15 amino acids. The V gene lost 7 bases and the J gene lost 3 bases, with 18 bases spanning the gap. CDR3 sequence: CASTQLSGVHTEAFF. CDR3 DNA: TGTGCCAGTACCCAACTGTCAGGGGTACACACTGAAGCTTTCTTT. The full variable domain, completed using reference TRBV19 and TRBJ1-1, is DGGITQSPKYLFRKEGQNVTLSCEQNLNHDAMYWYRQDPGQGLRLIYYSQIVNDFQKGDIAEGYSVSREKKESFPLTVTSAQKNPTAFYLCASTQLSGVHTEAFFGQGTRLTVV.

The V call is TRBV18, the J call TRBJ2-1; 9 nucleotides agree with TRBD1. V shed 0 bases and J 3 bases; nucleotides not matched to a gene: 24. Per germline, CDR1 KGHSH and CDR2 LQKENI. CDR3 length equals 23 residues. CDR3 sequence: CASSPPFNPALLGQGQLYNEQFF. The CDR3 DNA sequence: TGTGCCAGCTCACCACCTTTTAATCCCGCCCTACTCGGACAGGGGCAGCTCTACAATGAGCAGTTCTTC.

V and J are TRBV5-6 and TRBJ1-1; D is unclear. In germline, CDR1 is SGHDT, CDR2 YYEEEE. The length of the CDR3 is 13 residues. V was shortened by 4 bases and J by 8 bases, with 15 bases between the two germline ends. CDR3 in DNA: TGTGCCAGCAGCGCCCTAGGTGGTTTAGAAGCTTTCTTT. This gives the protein CASSALGGLEAFF. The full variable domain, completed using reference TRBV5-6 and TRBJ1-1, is DAGVTQSPTHLIKTRGQQVTLRCSPKSGHDTVSWYQQALGQGPQFIFQYYEEEERQRGNFPDRFSGHQFPNYSSELNVNALLLGDSALYLCASSALGGLEAFFGQGTRLTVV.

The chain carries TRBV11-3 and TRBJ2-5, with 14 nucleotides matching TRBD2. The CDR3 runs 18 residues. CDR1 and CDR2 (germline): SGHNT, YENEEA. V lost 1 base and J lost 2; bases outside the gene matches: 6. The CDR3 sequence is CASSLAGTSGSFQETQYF. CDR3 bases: TGTGCCAGCAGCTTAGCAGGGACTAGCGGGAGTTTTCAAGAGACCCAGTACTTC.

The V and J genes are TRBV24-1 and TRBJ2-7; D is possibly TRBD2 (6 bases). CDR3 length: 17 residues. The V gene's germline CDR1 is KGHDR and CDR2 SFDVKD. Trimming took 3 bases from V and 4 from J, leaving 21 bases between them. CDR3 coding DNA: TGTGCCACCAGTGATCTCCGCCCGGGACTGACTAATTACGAGCAGTACTTC. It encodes CATSDLRPGLTNYEQYF.

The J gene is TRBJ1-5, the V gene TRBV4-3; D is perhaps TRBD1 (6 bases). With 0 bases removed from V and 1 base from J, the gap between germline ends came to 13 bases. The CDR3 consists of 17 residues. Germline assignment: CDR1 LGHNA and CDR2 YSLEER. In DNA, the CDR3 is TGCGCCAGCAGCCAAGAGCCGGTCAGGGGCAGCAATCAGCCCCAGCATTTT. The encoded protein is CASSQEPVRGSNQPQHF.

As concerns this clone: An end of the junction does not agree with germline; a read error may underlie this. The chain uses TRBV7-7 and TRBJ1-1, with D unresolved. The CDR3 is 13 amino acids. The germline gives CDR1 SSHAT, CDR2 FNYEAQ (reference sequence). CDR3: CASSLYRETEAFF. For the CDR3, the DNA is TGTGCTAGCAGCTTATATCGGGAAACTGAAGCTTTCTTT.

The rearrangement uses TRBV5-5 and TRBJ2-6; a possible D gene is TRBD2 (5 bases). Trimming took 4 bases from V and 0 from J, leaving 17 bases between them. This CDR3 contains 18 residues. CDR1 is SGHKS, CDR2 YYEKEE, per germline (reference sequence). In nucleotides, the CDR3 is TGTGCCAGCAGCCAGAGGAGAGAGGGAGTCTCTGGGGCCAACGTCCTGACTTTC. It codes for CASSQRREGVSGANVLTF.

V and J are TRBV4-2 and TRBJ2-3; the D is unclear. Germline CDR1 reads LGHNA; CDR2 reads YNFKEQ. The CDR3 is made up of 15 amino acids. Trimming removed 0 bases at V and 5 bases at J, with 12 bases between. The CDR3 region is CASSQDPPSLDTQYF. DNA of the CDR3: TGTGCCAGCAGCCAAGATCCCCCGAGTTTAGATACGCAGTATTTT.

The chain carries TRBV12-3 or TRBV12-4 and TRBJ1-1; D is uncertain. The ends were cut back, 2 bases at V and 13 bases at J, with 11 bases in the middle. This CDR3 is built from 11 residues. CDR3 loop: CASSLHPPGFF. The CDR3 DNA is TGTGCCAGCAGTTTACACCCACCGGGTTTCTTT.

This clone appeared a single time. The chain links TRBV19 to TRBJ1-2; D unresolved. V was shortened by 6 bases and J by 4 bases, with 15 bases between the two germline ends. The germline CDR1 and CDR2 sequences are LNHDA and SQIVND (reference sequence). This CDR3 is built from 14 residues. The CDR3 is CASSAVVRIYGYTF. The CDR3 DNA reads TGTGCCAGTAGCGCAGTTGTCAGGATCTATGGCTACACCTTC.

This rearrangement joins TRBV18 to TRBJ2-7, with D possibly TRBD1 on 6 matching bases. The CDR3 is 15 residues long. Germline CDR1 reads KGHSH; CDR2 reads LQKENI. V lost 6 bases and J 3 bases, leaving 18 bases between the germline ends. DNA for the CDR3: TGTGCCAGCTCGTCTCTACAGGGCGTCGGCTACGAGCAGTACTTC. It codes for CASSSLQGVGYEQYF.

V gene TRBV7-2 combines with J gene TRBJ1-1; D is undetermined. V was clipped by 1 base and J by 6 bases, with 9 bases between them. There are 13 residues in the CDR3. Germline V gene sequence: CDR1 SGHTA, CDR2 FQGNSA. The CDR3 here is CASSLGRGAEAFF. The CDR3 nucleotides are TGTGCCAGCAGCTTAGGTCGCGGGGCTGAAGCTTTCTTT.

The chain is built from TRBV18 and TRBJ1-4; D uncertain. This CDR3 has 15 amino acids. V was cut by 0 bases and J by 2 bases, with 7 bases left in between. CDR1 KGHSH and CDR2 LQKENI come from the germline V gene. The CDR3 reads CASSPPGVTNEKLFF. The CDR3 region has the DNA TGTGCCAGCTCACCACCGGGCGTCACTAATGAAAAACTGTTTTTT.

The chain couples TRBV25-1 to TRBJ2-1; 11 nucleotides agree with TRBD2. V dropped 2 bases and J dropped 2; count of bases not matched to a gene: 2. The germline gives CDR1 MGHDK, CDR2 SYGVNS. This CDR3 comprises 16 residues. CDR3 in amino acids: CASSEPGLAAYNEQFF. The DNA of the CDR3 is TGTGCCAGCAGTGAACCGGGACTAGCGGCCTACAATGAGCAGTTCTTC. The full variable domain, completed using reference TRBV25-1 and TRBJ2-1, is EADIYQTPRYLVIGTGKKITLECSQTMGHDKMYWYQQDPGMELHLIHYSYGVNSTEKGDLSSESTVSRIRTEHFPLTLESARPSHTSQYLCASSEPGLAAYNEQFFGPGTRLTVL.

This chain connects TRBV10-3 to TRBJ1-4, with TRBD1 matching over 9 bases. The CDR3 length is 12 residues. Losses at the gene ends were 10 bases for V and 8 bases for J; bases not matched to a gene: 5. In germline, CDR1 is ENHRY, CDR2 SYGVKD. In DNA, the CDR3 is TGTGCCACGGGACAGGGAGAGGAAAAACTGTTTTTT. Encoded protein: CATGQGEEKLFF.

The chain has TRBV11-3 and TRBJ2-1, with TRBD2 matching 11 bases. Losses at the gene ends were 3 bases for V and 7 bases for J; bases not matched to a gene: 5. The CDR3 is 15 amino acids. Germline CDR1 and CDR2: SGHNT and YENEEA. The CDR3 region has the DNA TGTGCCAGCAGCTTTGGTAGCGGGAGGGCTAATGAGCAGTTCTTC. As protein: CASSFGSGRANEQFF.